One and the same sample provided the 32 T cell receptor beta chains below, sequenced in a study of T cell responses to AZD1222 COVID-19 vaccine. This table comes from immunoSEQ multiplex PCR, and its TCRdb copy is limited to in-frame clones, with some not included. The sample has roughly 190,000 clones, more than 75% seen once. The specimen comprised peripheral blood, sampled on day 0 of AZD1222 vaccination. The source of these receptors is an adult in good health.

The chain uses TRBV14 and TRBJ2-7; D perhaps matches TRBD1 (6 bases). Trimming pared 2 bases from V and 8 bases from J, leaving 16 bases between. Germline V lookup: CDR1 SGHDN, CDR2 FVKESK. The CDR3 covers 14 residues. Here the CDR3 reads CASSQSGTTSKQYF. The CDR3 nucleotides are TGTGCCAGCAGCCAATCAGGGACAACCTCCAAGCAGTACTTC.

This chain joins TRBV18 and TRBJ1-2, with D perhaps TRBD1 (6 bases). V lost 1 base and J lost 5, with 11 bases in between. Looked up from germline, CDR1 is KGHSH and CDR2 is LQKENI. The CDR3 has 14 amino acids. The DNA for the CDR3 is TGTGCCAGCTCACCACGGACAGACACATATGGCTACACCTTC. It yields the protein CASSPRTDTYGYTF.

The J gene is TRBJ1-3, the V gene TRBV2, with 7 nucleotides matching TRBD1. CDR1 SNHLY and CDR2 FYNNEI come from the germline V gene. This CDR3 contains 15 residues. After removal of 8 bases from V and 4 bases from J, the junction contained 11 bases not matched to a gene. The CDR3 nucleotides read TGTGCCAGCGGGTCGACAGGGATTTTGGGAAACACCATATATTTT. It yields the protein CASGSTGILGNTIYF. Full variable domain (outside the CDR3, taken from reference TRBV2 and TRBJ1-3): EPEVTQTPSHQVTQMGQEVILRCVPISNHLYFYWYRQILGQKVEFLVSFYNNEISEKSEIFDDQFSVERPDGSNFTLKIRSTKLEDSAMYFCASGSTGILGNTIYFGEGSWLTVV.

This clone was observed a single time. This rearrangement joins TRBV6-2 or TRBV6-3 to TRBJ2-3; 10 bases match TRBD2. V gave up 4 bases and J gave up 3 bases; unmatched junction bases: 16. This CDR3 comprises 19 residues. Germline CDR1 and CDR2: MNHEY and SVGEGT. CDR3: CASSFPASGRRLATDTQYF. The CDR3 region has the DNA TGTGCCAGCAGTTTTCCAGCTAGCGGGAGAAGGTTGGCGACAGATACGCAGTATTTT.

The chain uses TRBV27 and TRBJ2-1, with TRBD1 as a possible D gene (5 bases). Trimming took off 7 bases at V and 4 bases at J, with 14 bases between the two ends. CDR3 length: 14 amino acids. CDR1 MNHEY and CDR2 SMNVEV come from the germline V gene (reference sequence). In DNA form, the CDR3 reads TGTGCCAGCACCCTAGGGGATGGTTACAATGAGCAGTTCTTC. Translating it yields CASTLGDGYNEQFF.

This sequence joins TRBV21-1 and TRBJ1-5; TRBD1, the table's D call, was not compared with the DNA. TRBV21-1 corresponds to a pseudogene. This CDR3 region has 16 residues. DNA for the CDR3: TGTGCCAGCAGCAAATGGGCAGAGCCAGCCCATCAGCCCCAGCATTTT. It encodes CASSKWAEPAHQPQHF.

The CDR3 reads CASSQDTGQPNYGYTF. In DNA form, the CDR3 reads TGCGCCAGCAGCCAAGATACCGGGCAGCCTAACTATGGCTACACCTTC. The chain joins TRBV4-3 to TRBJ1-2; D ambiguous. V was trimmed by 0 bases and J by 0 bases, leaving 11 bases between them. The CDR3 consists of 16 residues. Germline CDR1 and CDR2: LGHNA and YSLEER.

V and J are TRBV3-1 (or the pseudogene TRBV3-2) and TRBJ1-1, with D uncertain. Germline CDR1 LGHDT, CDR2 YNNKEL (reference sequence). This CDR3 contains 14 residues. Trimming took 1 base from V and 3 from J, leaving 9 bases between them. Here the CDR3 reads CASSQVHSDTEAFF. The CDR3 coding sequence is TGTGCCAGCAGCCAAGTGCACAGTGACACTGAAGCTTTCTTT.

The chain is built from TRBV19 and TRBJ1-1, with 8 nucleotides matching TRBD1. CDR1 and CDR2 (germline): LNHDA, SQIVND (reference sequence). J gave up 8 bases and V 3 bases, and 5 bases lay outside the gene matches. The CDR3 is 13 residues long. The DNA of the CDR3 is TGTGCCAGTAGTATTATAGGGGACAGGGAAGCTTTCTTT. Its translation: CASSIIGDREAFF.

The rearrangement joins TRBV27 to TRBJ2-1, with TRBD2 identical over 13 bases. CDR1 and CDR2 (germline): MNHEY, SMNVEV (reference sequence). This CDR3 has 17 residues. V lost 6 bases, J lost 8 bases, and 13 bases stayed unmatched. CDR3 nucleotide sequence: TGTGCCAGCAGCCCCCACGTGACTAGCGGGAGGTCGGATGAGCAGTTCTTC. This encodes CASSPHVTSGRSDEQFF.

The sample holds one count of this clone. The chain is built from TRBV5-1 and TRBJ1-4; D possibly corresponds to TRBD1 (5 bases). The length of the CDR3 is 15 residues. Trimming stripped 0 bases from V and 6 bases from J, with 12 bases between. Germline CDR1 is SGHRS and CDR2 is YFSETQ. CDR3 protein: CASSLDDSTYEKLFF. In DNA, the CDR3 is TGCGCCAGCAGCTTGGACGACAGCACCTATGAAAAACTGTTTTTT. The whole variable domain, filled in from reference TRBV5-1 and TRBJ1-4, reads KAGVTQTPRYLIKTRGQQVTLSCSPISGHRSVSWYQQTPGQGLQFLFEYFSETQRNKGNFPGRFSGRQFSNSRSEMNVSTLELGDSALYLCASSLDDSTYEKLFFGSGTQLSVL.

The chain joins TRBV5-8 to TRBJ2-3; the D gene is possibly TRBD2 (5 bases). The CDR3 loop spans 13 amino acids. Germline CDR1 SGHTS, CDR2 YDEGEE. Trimming pared 3 bases from V and 6 bases from J, leaving 11 bases between. The chain's CDR3 is CASSSGEGDTQYF. CDR3 DNA: TGTGCCAGCAGCTCCGGGGAAGGGGATACGCAGTATTTT.

The chain couples TRBV5-1 to TRBJ2-7; 11 bases fit TRBD1. This CDR3 is built from 15 residues. Germline assignment: CDR1 SGHRS and CDR2 YFSETQ. V trimming: 4 bases; J trimming: 2 bases; junction bases outside the gene matches: 5. The CDR3 region has the DNA TGCGCCAGCAGCGGACAGGGGGCCCCCACCTACGAGCAGTACTTC. Encoded protein: CASSGQGAPTYEQYF.

The chain is built from TRBV3-1 (or the pseudogene TRBV3-2) and TRBJ1-6; D call uncertain. The V gene lost 0 bases and the J gene lost 2 bases, with 8 bases spanning the gap. CDR3 length: 16 amino acids. The V gene's germline CDR1 is LGHDT and CDR2 YNNKEL (reference sequence). CDR3 in amino acids: CASSQDRGTYNSPLHF. In DNA form, the CDR3 reads TGTGCCAGCAGCCAAGACAGAGGGACCTATAATTCACCCCTCCACTTT.

The chain couples TRBV19 to TRBJ1-1, with TRBD1 as a possible D gene (6 bases). Germline V CDR1 and CDR2: LNHDA, SQIVND (reference sequence). The CDR3 has 15 residues. With 7 bases removed from V and 1 base from J, the gap between germline ends came to 16 bases. CDR3 region: CASKIVDSGNTEAFF. The CDR3 DNA reads TGTGCCAGTAAGATTGTGGACAGCGGGAACACTGAAGCTTTCTTT.

This clone was seen a single time. Written as DNA, the CDR3 is TGTGCCAGCAGCCCGGGACAGGGAGAAACTGAAGCTTTCTTT. Its protein is CASSPGQGETEAFF. J is TRBJ1-1 and V is TRBV3-1 (or the pseudogene TRBV3-2); 9 nucleotides match TRBD1. The CDR3 is 14 amino acids. V was pared by 4 bases and J by 5 bases, with 5 bases of the junction left unmatched. Germline lookup yields CDR1 LGHDT and CDR2 YNNKEL (reference sequence).

The chain carries TRBV14 and TRBJ1-4; tentative D call: TRBD1 (6 bases). The V end lost 1 base, the J end lost 3 bases, and 12 bases lay between the germline ends. Germline CDR1 is SGHDN and CDR2 is FVKESK. The CDR3 is made up of 16 amino acids. The CDR3 region has the DNA TGTGCCAGCAGCCAAGTTACACACAGGGCTAATGAAAAACTGTTTTTT. Residues: CASSQVTHRANEKLFF. The full variable domain, rest sourced from reference TRBV14 and TRBJ1-4, is EAGVTQFPSHSVIEKGQTVTLRCDPISGHDNLYWYRRVMGKEIKFLLHFVKESKQDESGMPNNRFLAERTGGTYSTLKVQPAELEDSGVYFCASSQVTHRANEKLFFGSGTQLSVL.

The chain has TRBV28 and TRBJ2-4; weak D call: TRBD2 (5 bases). The CDR3 has 14 residues. Deletions cut 2 bases from V and 7 bases from J, with 12 bases between. Germline CDR1 MDHEN, CDR2 SYDVKM. The CDR3 loop is CASSLGFGVNIQYF. The CDR3 DNA is TGTGCCAGCAGTTTAGGGTTCGGGGTGAACATTCAGTACTTC.

V and J are TRBV3-1 (or the pseudogene TRBV3-2) and TRBJ1-2, with D tentatively TRBD1 (6 bases). The CDR3 is made up of 15 amino acids. Trimming removed 4 bases at V and 3 bases at J, with 15 bases between. Germline V gene lookup returns CDR1 LGHDT and CDR2 YNNKEL (reference sequence). The CDR3 sequence is CASSPSRDIYYGYTF. CDR3 coding DNA: TGTGCCAGCAGCCCGTCCCGGGACATTTACTATGGCTACACCTTC.

The chain employs TRBV5-4 and TRBJ2-1; D might be TRBD1 or TRBD2, each matching 5 bases. The V gene lost 0 bases and the J gene lost 3 bases, with 10 bases spanning the gap. Looked up from germline, CDR1 is SGHNT and CDR2 is YYREEE (reference sequence). The length of the CDR3 is 15 residues. For the CDR3, the DNA is TGTGCCAGCAGCTTGGGGGGGACCGGCTACAATGAGCAGTTCTTC. Protein sequence: CASSLGGTGYNEQFF.

The V call is TRBV7-9, the J call TRBJ1-6; 10 bases are a match to TRBD1. With V trimmed by 5 bases and J by 6 bases, 4 bases remained unmatched. Germline loops: CDR1 SEHNR, CDR2 FQNEAQ (reference sequence). The CDR3 loop spans 15 amino acids. CDR3: CASSLGTGVNSPLHF. Here the CDR3 DNA reads TGTGCCAGCAGCCTCGGGACAGGGGTTAATTCACCCCTCCACTTT.

CDR3 sequence reads: CASSQDRLAGGRVTDTQYF. The CDR3 DNA is TGTGCCAGCAGCCAAGATAGGCTAGCGGGGGGGCGAGTAACAGATACGCAGTATTTT. The gene calls are TRBV4-2 and TRBJ2-3; 12 nucleotides agree with TRBD2. Looked up from germline, CDR1 is LGHNA and CDR2 is YNFKEQ. The V and J ends lost 0 bases and 3 bases, in that order; junction bases with no gene match: 10. The CDR3 spans 19 residues.

The rearrangement uses TRBV18 and TRBJ1-1; 7 bases fit TRBD1. The CDR3 sequence is 15 residues long. Trimming took 0 bases from V and 3 from J; bases not matched to a gene: 4. The germline CDR1 and CDR2 sequences are KGHSH and LQKENI. This CDR3 reads CASSPPQGEYTEAFF. CDR3 in DNA: TGTGCCAGCTCACCACCGCAGGGGGAGTACACTGAAGCTTTCTTT.

A note on this clone: The junction departs from germline at one end; a sequencing error may be responsible. V and J are TRBV12-3 or TRBV12-4 and TRBJ1-2; D may be TRBD1 (5 bases). CDR3 length equals 9 residues. This CDR3 reads CQTGGGYTF. The CDR3 region has the DNA TGCCAAACGGGGGGTGGCTACACCTTC.

V usage is TRBV12-3 or TRBV12-4 and J usage is TRBJ2-7; no clear D gene. The CDR3 is 13 residues long. Trimming cost V 2 bases and J 2 bases, with 7 bases left between them. The CDR3 nucleotides are TGTGCCAGCAGTTTACCAGATGCCTACGAGCAGTACTTC. It translates to CASSLPDAYEQYF.

V usage is TRBV4-3 and J usage is TRBJ1-2; tentatively, D is TRBD1 (6 bases). This CDR3 is built from 13 residues. The germline V and J ends were trimmed by 1 base and 6 bases, with 9 bases remaining between them. CDR1 is LGHNA, CDR2 YSLEER, per germline. The CDR3 sequence is CASSQASGDGYTF. As DNA, the CDR3 is TGCGCCAGCAGCCAAGCTTCAGGGGATGGCTACACCTTC.

A single count supports this clone. This sequence joins TRBV11-3 and TRBJ2-1, with TRBD2 identical over 11 bases. Germline-derived CDR1 and CDR2 are SGHNT and YENEEA. The CDR3 runs 14 residues. The J segment lost 6 bases and the V segment lost 2 bases, leaving 0 bases of the junction unmatched. The CDR3 is CASSLTSGGNEQFF. As DNA, the CDR3 is TGTGCCAGCAGCTTAACTAGCGGGGGCAATGAGCAGTTCTTC.

This clone occurred once. The chain couples TRBV6-4 to TRBJ1-2, with D uncertain. Germline values: CDR1 MRHNA, CDR2 SNTAGT. This CDR3 contains 13 residues. Trimming took 4 bases from V and 3 from J, leaving 9 bases between them. CDR3 sequence reads: CASSVDGYYGYTF. In DNA form, the CDR3 reads TGTGCCAGCAGTGTGGACGGCTACTATGGCTACACCTTC.

This sequence joins TRBV14 and TRBJ2-1; no reliable D call. The V and J ends lost 2 bases and 10 bases respectively, with 12 bases between them. The germline V gene has CDR1 SGHDN and CDR2 FVKESK. CDR3 length: 13 amino acids. The CDR3 bases are TGTGCCAGCAGCCAAATCTCGGCAGGAGAGCAGTTCTTC. As protein: CASSQISAGEQFF.

The chain carries TRBV18 and TRBJ1-1; D is undetermined. Germline assignment: CDR1 KGHSH and CDR2 LQKENI. The CDR3 spans 14 residues. The V and J ends lost 2 bases and 6 bases respectively, with 13 bases between them. CDR3 in amino acids: CASSPLEGRSEAFF. The CDR3 coding sequence is TGTGCCAGCTCACCATTGGAGGGAAGGTCTGAAGCTTTCTTT.

The chain couples TRBV5-1 to TRBJ2-1; D unclear. The CDR3 is made up of 14 amino acids. Germline CDR1 reads SGHRS; CDR2 reads YFSETQ. Deletions cut 0 bases from V and 5 bases from J, with 9 bases between. CDR3 sequence: CASSLGLLDNEQFF. CDR3 in DNA: TGCGCCAGCAGCTTGGGCCTTTTGGACAATGAGCAGTTCTTC.

The rearrangement joins TRBV7-9 to TRBJ1-1; 11 bases line up with TRBD1. The CDR3 is 16 amino acids. The germline V gene has CDR1 SEHNR and CDR2 FQNEAQ (reference sequence). J lost 4 bases, V lost 4 bases, and 8 bases had no gene match. The CDR3 protein is CASSYPAGTGGTEAFF. CDR3 sequence (DNA): TGTGCCAGCAGCTATCCAGCGGGGACAGGGGGCACTGAAGCTTTCTTT.